The 16 T cell receptor beta chains below come from one sample, sequenced in a study of blood T cell repertoires in COVID-19. Profiled with immunoSEQ multiplex PCR; TCRdb holds only in-frame clones, not every one. The sample includes roughly 290,000 clones, around 87% of them seen just once. Material: peripheral blood. The source is a woman in her 30s who had recovered from COVID-19.

The CDR3 nucleotides are TGTGCCAGCAGGTCCCCCGGGACAGGCGTCACACCCCTCCACTTT. Its protein is CASRSPGTGVTPLHF. The V and J genes are TRBV7-2 and TRBJ1-6, with 8 bases that match TRBD1. This CDR3 is built from 15 residues. The germline V gene encodes CDR1 SGHTA and CDR2 FQGNSA. The ends lost 6 bases at V and 11 bases at J; junction bases unmatched: 12. The whole variable domain, remainder taken from reference TRBV7-2 and TRBJ1-6, is GAGVSQSPSNKVTEKGKDVELRCDPISGHTALYWYRQSLGQGLEFLIYFQGNSAPDKSGLPSDRFSAERTGGSVSTLTIQRTQQEDSAVYLCASRSPGTGVTPLHFGNGTRLTVT.

This clone was detected only once. The rearrangement joins TRBV18 to TRBJ2-2; 8 bases align to TRBD2. This CDR3 has 16 amino acids. The V gene's germline CDR1 is KGHSH and CDR2 LQKENI. V was pared by 0 bases and J by 3 bases, with 3 bases of the junction left unmatched. The CDR3 coding sequence is TGTGCCAGCTCACCACCGCCTAGCGGGTACACCGGGGAGCTGTTTTTT. This codes for CASSPPPSGYTGELFF.

V and J are TRBV11-1 and TRBJ2-7, with a tentative D call TRBD2 (6 bases). Looked up from germline, CDR1 is SGHAT and CDR2 is FQDESV (reference sequence). This CDR3 has 17 amino acids. V was shortened by 0 bases and J by 4 bases, with 19 bases between the two germline ends. The CDR3 reads CASSLARGVVPVYEQYF. DNA of the CDR3: TGTGCCAGCAGCTTAGCCCGCGGGGTCGTACCGGTTTACGAGCAGTACTTC.

The chain employs TRBV9 and TRBJ1-4; D unresolved. V was cut by 3 bases and J by 0 bases, with 12 bases left in between. The CDR3 extends over 16 amino acids. Germline V CDR1 and CDR2: SGDLS, YYNGEE. The CDR3 bases are TGTGCCAGCAGCGCCAACAAGGGAGCAACTAATGAAAAACTGTTTTTT. Translating gives CASSANKGATNEKLFF.

This chain uses TRBV2 with TRBJ1-5, with D tentatively TRBD1 (6 bases). V shed 6 bases and J shed 5 bases, with 11 bases lying between them. CDR3 length: 13 residues. CDR1 is SNHLY, CDR2 FYNNEI, per germline. The chain's CDR3 is CASSRDNDQPQHF. In nucleotides, the CDR3 is TGTGCCAGCAGCCGGGACAACGATCAGCCCCAGCATTTT. Supplemented by reference TRBV2 and TRBJ1-5, the full variable domain reads EPEVTQTPSHQVTQMGQEVILRCVPISNHLYFYWYRQILGQKVEFLVSFYNNEISEKSEIFDDQFSVERPDGSNFTLKIRSTKLEDSAMYFCASSRDNDQPQHFGDGTRLSIL.

The gene calls are TRBV6-2 or TRBV6-3 and TRBJ2-5; no clear D gene. CDR1 and CDR2 (germline): MNHEY, SVGEGT. Between the trimmed V and J ends, which lost 5 bases and 1 base, there was a span of 11 bases. The CDR3 is 14 residues long. The CDR3 nucleotides read TGTGCCAGCAGTCGTGACTGGAGCCAAGAGACCCAGTACTTC. The encoded protein is CASSRDWSQETQYF.

This sequence joins TRBV4-1 and TRBJ1-2; perhaps TRBD1 as D (5 bases). Trimming cost V 1 base and J 5 bases, with 14 bases left between them. The CDR3 consists of 15 residues. The V gene's germline CDR1 is MGHRA and CDR2 YSYEKL. DNA of the CDR3: TGCGCCAGCAGCCAAGTCGCCGACAGTGAGTATGGCTACACCTTC. Translating gives CASSQVADSEYGYTF.

The chain uses TRBV6-2 or TRBV6-3 and TRBJ2-7; 7 bases line up with TRBD2. This CDR3 has 14 amino acids. With V trimmed by 5 bases and J by 7 bases, 11 bases remained unmatched. CDR1 is MNHEY, CDR2 SVGEGT, per germline. The CDR3, as DNA: TGTGCCAGCAGTCCGCCGGGACTACCTACAGAGCAGTACTTC. Translation gives CASSPPGLPTEQYF.

This sequence joins TRBV18 and TRBJ1-5; D is possibly TRBD1 (5 bases). The CDR3 is 13 amino acids. V was shortened by 8 bases and J by 2 bases, with 10 bases between the two germline ends. Germline values: CDR1 KGHSH, CDR2 LQKENI. The CDR3 region has the DNA TGTGCCAGCGGCCTGACAGGCAATCAGCCCCAGCATTTT. It yields the protein CASGLTGNQPQHF. The full variable domain, with the rest looked up from reference TRBV18 and TRBJ1-5, is NAGVMQNPRHLVRRRGQEARLRCSPMKGHSHVYWYRQLPEEGLKFMVYLQKENIIDESGMPKERFSAEFPKEGPSILRIQQVVRGDSAAYFCASGLTGNQPQHFGDGTRLSIL.

The V call is TRBV6-5, the J call TRBJ1-1; 8 nucleotides line up with TRBD1. V lost 6 bases and J lost 4; bases outside the gene matches: 7. The germline gives CDR1 MNHEY, CDR2 SVGAGI. This CDR3 is 14 amino acids long. The CDR3 loop is CASRIDRGTTEAFF. DNA for the CDR3: TGTGCCAGCAGAATAGACAGGGGTACCACTGAAGCTTTCTTT.

This clone was detected a few times. The V and J genes are TRBV19 and TRBJ2-2, with TRBD1 matching 7 bases. The germline CDR1 and CDR2 sequences are LNHDA and SQIVND (reference sequence). The CDR3 sequence is 16 residues long. V lost 5 bases to trimming and J lost 4 bases; unmatched junction nucleotides: 10. The CDR3 nucleotides are TGTGCCAGTAGTCCACAGGGACAGCTCCCCACCGGGGAGCTGTTTTTT. It is translated as CASSPQGQLPTGELFF.

As to this clone: Other DNA sequences within the sample encode an identical CDR3. The gene calls are TRBV28 and TRBJ1-1, with a tentative D call TRBD1 (6 bases). Germline assignment: CDR1 MDHEN and CDR2 SYDVKM. V dropped 5 bases and J dropped 0 bases, with 10 bases sitting between them. The length of the CDR3 is 14 residues. This CDR3 is CASSPTGLNTEAFF. CDR3 bases: TGTGCCAGCAGTCCGACAGGATTGAACACTGAAGCTTTCTTT.

The chain uses TRBV19 and TRBJ2-7; 9 nucleotides line up with TRBD2. V lost 3 bases to trimming and J lost 0 bases; unmatched junction nucleotides: 6. This CDR3 comprises 16 residues. The V gene's germline CDR1 is LNHDA and CDR2 SQIVND (reference sequence). The CDR3 here is CASSIESGGFSYEQYF. The CDR3 coding sequence is TGTGCCAGTAGTATCGAGAGCGGGGGGTTCTCCTACGAGCAGTACTTC.

This clone was seen a handful of times. This chain joins TRBV11-3 and TRBJ2-1; D might be TRBD1 (6 bases). The ends were cut back, 4 bases at V and 9 bases at J, with 10 bases in the middle. The V gene's germline CDR1 is SGHNT and CDR2 YENEEA. The CDR3 runs to 12 residues. The CDR3 here is CASSSRGGEQFF. The CDR3 DNA reads TGTGCCAGCAGCTCCCGAGGGGGTGAGCAGTTCTTC.

The chain combines TRBV15 with TRBJ2-1; D is possibly TRBD2 (5 bases). The CDR3 runs 13 residues. The V and J ends lost 3 bases and 9 bases respectively, with 12 bases between them. Germline V gene lookup returns CDR1 LNHNV and CDR2 YYDKDF (reference sequence). The CDR3 nucleotides are TGTGCCACCAGCAGGGAGGCGGGTGCTGAGCAGTTCTTC. Residues: CATSREAGAEQFF.

This sequence joins TRBV9 and TRBJ1-5; D is unresolved. Deletions cut 0 bases from V and 1 base from J, with 5 bases between. The CDR3 is 14 amino acids. CDR1 SGDLS and CDR2 YYNGEE come from the germline V gene. CDR3 amino acids: CASSVARSNQPQHF. CDR3 nucleotides: TGTGCCAGCAGCGTAGCCAGAAGCAATCAGCCCCAGCATTTT.